This entry features one TCR beta chain sequence. What it binds is unknown. This entry belongs to a study of OX40 agonist ivuxolimab in advanced cancers. Whole-study findings and limits: Average numbers of expanded clones were greater in CD8+ T cells than in CD4+. The work left the antigen specificity of expanded peripheral T cells undetermined.

V was clipped by 3 bases and J by 7 bases, with 10 bases between them. The germline V gene encodes CDR1 MDHEN and CDR2 SYDVKM. The CDR3 has 12 amino acids. The assay was immunoSEQ multiplex PCR, and TCRdb's table has in-frame clones only and misses some. Of 50,000 or so clones listed, more than 75% were seen once; the top ten hold approximately 11%. This clonotype was sampled from an adult with an advanced solid tumor such as melanoma, head and neck, liver or kidney cancer. Sequencing was performed on CD4+ or CD8+ T cells sorted from blood, taken in a trial of the OX40 agonist ivuxolimab. The V gene is TRBV28, the J gene TRBJ2-7, with D uncertain. Here the CDR3 reads CASSFRVGEQYF. In DNA, the CDR3 is TGTGCCAGCAGTTTCCGCGTGGGGGAGCAGTACTTC.